The 14 T cell receptor beta chains in this list originate from one sample, sequenced in a study of T-cell reconstitution after alpha-beta-depleted transplantation in children. Preparation of the TCRbeta library used unique molecular identifiers. TCRdb itself ran the PCR reads through MiXCR, one entry per CDR3 protein. Of 350,000 to 450,000 distinct CDR3 sequences in the sample, 20% were seen once. The sequencing used PBMCs from the stem cell graft donor, collected from the stem cell graft. Receptors originate from a human donor who donated a stem cell graft to a child with acute myeloid leukemia.

This clonotype was observed a few times. The gene calls are TRBV6-5 and TRBJ2-7; TRBD2 matches 12 bases. CDR1 is MNHEY and CDR2 is SVGAGI in the germline V gene. V trimming: 0 bases; J trimming: 4 bases; junction bases outside the gene matches: 4. The CDR3 spans 16 residues. The CDR3 DNA reads TGTGCCAGCAGTTACTCAGGACTAGCGGGAAGTTACGAGCAGTACTTC. Translation: CASSYSGLAGSYEQYF.

This clonotype was detected many times. The chain carries TRBV5-5 and TRBJ1-5; D unresolved. Per germline, CDR1 SGHKS and CDR2 YYEKEE (reference sequence). Trimming removed 4 bases at V and 5 bases at J, with 7 bases between. This CDR3 is 12 amino acids long. CDR3 sequence: CASSLTDQPQHF. The CDR3 nucleotides are TGTGCCAGCAGCCTTACAGATCAGCCCCAGCATTTT.

This clonotype was detected only a few times. This chain links TRBV4-2 with TRBJ2-1; 10 positions agree with TRBD2. This CDR3 is built from 15 residues. V lost 2 bases, J lost 8 bases, and 6 bases stayed unmatched. Germline loops: CDR1 LGHNA, CDR2 YNFKEQ. In nucleotides, the CDR3 is TGTGCCAGCAGCCAAACAGCGGGAGGGCCGGATGAGCAGTTCTTC. Its protein product is CASSQTAGGPDEQFF.

There are many counts of this clonotype. The chain is built from TRBV20-1 and TRBJ2-3; tentative D call: TRBD2 (7 bases). The germline V and J ends were trimmed by 6 bases and 4 bases, with 14 bases remaining between them. CDR1 and CDR2 (germline): DFQATT, SNEGSKA (reference sequence). The CDR3 totals 13 residues. CDR3 loop: CSAGLGGSDTQYF. The CDR3 DNA follows: TGCAGTGCAGGACTAGGGGGTTCAGATACGCAGTATTTT.

This sequence joins TRBV5-1 and TRBJ2-1; D gene ambiguous. V was trimmed by 0 bases and J by 4 bases, leaving 8 bases between them. Germline assignment: CDR1 SGHRS and CDR2 YFSETQ. The CDR3 loop spans 14 amino acids. As DNA, the CDR3 is TGCGCCAGCAGCTTGGTGAGCGATTACAATGAGCAGTTCTTC. Translation gives CASSLVSDYNEQFF.

This clonotype has at least ten counts. The gene calls are TRBV5-1 and TRBJ2-2; perhaps TRBD1 as D (6 bases). CDR3 length equals 14 residues. In germline, CDR1 is SGHRS, CDR2 YFSETQ. V lost 4 bases to trimming and J lost 1 base, with 8 bases between them. For the CDR3, the DNA is TGCGCCAGCAGCCCGGGACAGAACACCGGGGAGCTGTTTTTT. Translation gives CASSPGQNTGELFF.

V is TRBV29-1 and J is TRBJ1-2; 9 nucleotides agree with TRBD1. CDR3 length: 15 amino acids. CDR1 and CDR2 (germline): SQVTM, ANQGSEA. J lost 4 bases, V lost 3 bases, and 9 bases had no gene match. CDR3 nucleotides: TGCAGCGTTGACTTCTTGAAGGACAGGGGCTATGGCTACACCTTC. Translated: CSVDFLKDRGYGYTF.

This chain connects TRBV5-1 to TRBJ2-7, with TRBD1 as a possible D gene (6 bases). Trimming cost V 1 base and J 1 base, with 15 bases left between them. Germline values: CDR1 SGHRS, CDR2 YFSETQ. There are 16 residues in the CDR3. CDR3 nucleotide sequence: TGCGCCAGCAGCTTGAACAGGGCTGAGCTATCCTACGAGCAGTACTTC. This gives the protein CASSLNRAELSYEQYF.

Many counts were recorded for this clonotype. The rearrangement joins TRBV15 to TRBJ2-3; no reliable D call. Germline V gene lookup returns CDR1 LNHNV and CDR2 YYDKDF (reference sequence). The CDR3 runs to 15 residues. Trimming removed 4 bases at V and 3 bases at J, with 14 bases between. The CDR3 DNA follows: TGTGCCACCAGCACGGTGACCACGGGTACAGATACGCAGTATTTT. Translation: CATSTVTTGTDTQYF.

This clonotype was seen many times. The chain links TRBV12-3 or TRBV12-4 to TRBJ2-7, with D perhaps TRBD2 (6 bases). The CDR3 loop spans 15 amino acids. Trimming took 7 bases from V and 5 from J, leaving 21 bases between them. In nucleotides, the CDR3 is TGTGCCAGCACTTTCACTGGGGGGATGGCGGACGAGCAGTACTTC. The encoded protein is CASTFTGGMADEQYF.

This clonotype came up a few times. Relative to the germline gene, one junction end is altered; a read error may explain this. The V and J genes are TRBV11-2 and TRBJ2-4; 8 nucleotides match TRBD1. The CDR3 totals 16 residues. CDR1 and CDR2 from the germline V gene are SGHAT and FQNNGV. Written as DNA, the CDR3 is TGTGCCAGCAGCCAGGCGGGGCAGGGGGCCAGAAACATTCAGTACTTC. Translation: CASSQAGQGARNIQYF.

The sample holds many counts of this clonotype. V usage is TRBV10-3 and J usage is TRBJ2-1; tentatively, D is TRBD1 or TRBD2 (5 bases each). V dropped 10 bases and J dropped 0 bases, with 7 bases sitting between them. This CDR3 region has 12 residues. Germline V gives CDR1 ENHRY, CDR2 SYGVKD. This CDR3 reads CATGSSYNEQFF. CDR3 nucleotides: TGTGCCACAGGGAGCTCCTACAATGAGCAGTTCTTC.

This clonotype was seen at least ten times. The V call is TRBV7-2, the J call TRBJ2-7; no definite D call. The ends were cut back, 3 bases at V and 3 bases at J, with 6 bases in the middle. The V gene's germline CDR1 is SGHTA and CDR2 FQGNSA. This CDR3 is 12 amino acids long. The CDR3 nucleotides read TGTGCCAGCAGCTTCTCGAGCTACGAGCAGTACTTC. Its protein product is CASSFSSYEQYF.

The V call is TRBV15, the J call TRBJ2-7; D possibly uses TRBD1 or TRBD2 (5 bases each). V shed 3 bases and J shed 0 bases, with 9 bases lying between them. Germline-derived CDR1 and CDR2 are LNHNV and YYDKDF (reference sequence). This CDR3 region has 14 residues. The CDR3 is CATSRGPGSYEQYF. The CDR3 nucleotides read TGTGCCACCAGCAGGGGACCTGGCTCCTACGAGCAGTACTTC.